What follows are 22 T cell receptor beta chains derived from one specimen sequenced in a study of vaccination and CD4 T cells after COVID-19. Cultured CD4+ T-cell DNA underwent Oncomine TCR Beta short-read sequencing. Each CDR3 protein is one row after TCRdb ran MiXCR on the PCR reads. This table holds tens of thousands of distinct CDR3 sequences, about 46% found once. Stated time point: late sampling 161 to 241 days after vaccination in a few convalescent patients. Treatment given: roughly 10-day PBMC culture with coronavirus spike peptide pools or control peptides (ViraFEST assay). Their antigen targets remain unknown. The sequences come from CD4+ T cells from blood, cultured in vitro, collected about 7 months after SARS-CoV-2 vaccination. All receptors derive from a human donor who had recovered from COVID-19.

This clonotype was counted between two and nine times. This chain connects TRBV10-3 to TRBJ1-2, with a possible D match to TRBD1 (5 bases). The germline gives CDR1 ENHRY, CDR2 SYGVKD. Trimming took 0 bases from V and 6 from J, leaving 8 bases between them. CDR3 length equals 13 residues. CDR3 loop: CAISESGTDGYTF. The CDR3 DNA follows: TGTGCCATCAGTGAGTCGGGGACGGATGGCTACACCTTC.

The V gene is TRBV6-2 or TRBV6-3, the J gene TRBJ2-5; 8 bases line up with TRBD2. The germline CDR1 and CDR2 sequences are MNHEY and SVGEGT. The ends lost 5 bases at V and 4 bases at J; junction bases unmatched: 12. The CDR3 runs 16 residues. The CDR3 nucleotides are TGTGCCAGCAGTCCACATGGCGGGGGGACCCGAGAGACCCAGTACTTC. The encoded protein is CASSPHGGGTRETQYF.

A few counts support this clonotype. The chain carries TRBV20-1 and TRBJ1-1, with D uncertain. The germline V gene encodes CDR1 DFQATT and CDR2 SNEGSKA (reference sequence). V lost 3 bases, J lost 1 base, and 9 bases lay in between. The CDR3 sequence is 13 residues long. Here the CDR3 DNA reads TGCAGTGCTAGCGCCCCGAGGAACACTGAAGCTTTCTTT. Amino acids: CSASAPRNTEAFF.

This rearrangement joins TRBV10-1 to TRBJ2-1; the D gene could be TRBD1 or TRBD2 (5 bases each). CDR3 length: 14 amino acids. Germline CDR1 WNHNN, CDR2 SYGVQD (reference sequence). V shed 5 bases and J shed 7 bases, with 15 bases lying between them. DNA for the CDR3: TGCGCCAGCAGTCCTCTACACGAGGGGAATGAGCAGTTCTTC. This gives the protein CASSPLHEGNEQFF.

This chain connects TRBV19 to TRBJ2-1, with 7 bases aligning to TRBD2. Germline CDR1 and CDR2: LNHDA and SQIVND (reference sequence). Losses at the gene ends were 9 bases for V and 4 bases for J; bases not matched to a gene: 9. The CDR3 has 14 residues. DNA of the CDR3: TGTGCCAGCAGTTTAGCGGGTCTATACAATGAGCAGTTCTTC. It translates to CASSLAGLYNEQFF.

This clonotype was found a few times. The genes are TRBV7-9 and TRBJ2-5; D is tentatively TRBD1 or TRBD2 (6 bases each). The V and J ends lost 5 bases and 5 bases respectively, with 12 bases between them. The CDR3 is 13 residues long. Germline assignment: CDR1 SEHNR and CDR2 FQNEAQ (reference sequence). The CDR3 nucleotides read TGTGCCAGCAGCCGAGTGGGGGGCGAGACCCAGTACTTC. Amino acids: CASSRVGGETQYF.

The CDR3 region has the DNA TGCAGTGCTAGAGATATGAAAGACACTGAAGCTTTCTTT. It codes for CSARDMKDTEAFF. The chain links TRBV20-1 to TRBJ1-1; D is unresolved. Trimming took 0 bases from V and 3 from J, leaving 8 bases between them. The germline V gene has CDR1 DFQATT and CDR2 SNEGSKA (reference sequence). This CDR3 comprises 13 residues.

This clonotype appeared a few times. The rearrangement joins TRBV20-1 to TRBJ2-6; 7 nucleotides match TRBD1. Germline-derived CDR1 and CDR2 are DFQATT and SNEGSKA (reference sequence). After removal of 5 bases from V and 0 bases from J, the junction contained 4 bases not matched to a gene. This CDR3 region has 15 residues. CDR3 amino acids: CSAGQDSSGANVLTF. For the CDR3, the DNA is TGCAGTGCTGGACAGGACAGCTCTGGGGCCAACGTCCTGACTTTC.

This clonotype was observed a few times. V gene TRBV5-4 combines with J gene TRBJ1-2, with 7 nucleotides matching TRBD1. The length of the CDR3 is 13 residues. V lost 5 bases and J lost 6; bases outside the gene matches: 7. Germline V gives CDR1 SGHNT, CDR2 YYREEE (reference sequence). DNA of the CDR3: TGTGCCAGCAGGGAACAGGGGTTAGATGGCTACACCTTC. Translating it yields CASREQGLDGYTF.

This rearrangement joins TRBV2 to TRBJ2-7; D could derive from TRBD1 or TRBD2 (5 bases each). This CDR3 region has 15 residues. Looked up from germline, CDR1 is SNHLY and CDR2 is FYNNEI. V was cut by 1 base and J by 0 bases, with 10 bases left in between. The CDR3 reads CASSEVGTTSYEQYF. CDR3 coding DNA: TGTGCCAGCAGTGAAGTTGGGACCACCTCCTACGAGCAGTACTTC. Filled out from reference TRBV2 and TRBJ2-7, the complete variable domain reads EPEVTQTPSHQVTQMGQEVILRCVPISNHLYFYWYRQILGQKVEFLVSFYNNEISEKSEIFDDQFSVERPDGSNFTLKIRSTKLEDSAMYFCASSEVGTTSYEQYFGPGTRLTVT.

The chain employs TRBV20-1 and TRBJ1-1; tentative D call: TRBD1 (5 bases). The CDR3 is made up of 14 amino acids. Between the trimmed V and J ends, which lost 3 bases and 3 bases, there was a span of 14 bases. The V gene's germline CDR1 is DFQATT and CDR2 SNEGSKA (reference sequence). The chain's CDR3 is CSASVGVGYTEAFF. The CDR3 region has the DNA TGCAGTGCTAGTGTGGGGGTGGGGTACACTGAAGCTTTCTTT.

The CDR3 DNA reads TGCAGTGCTAGAGCTCAGACAGGTTTTAGGCCCTACGAGCAGTACTTC. It translates to CSARAQTGFRPYEQYF. V usage is TRBV20-1 and J usage is TRBJ2-7, with TRBD1 as a possible D gene (6 bases). This CDR3 comprises 16 residues. Germline V gives CDR1 DFQATT, CDR2 SNEGSKA (reference sequence). Trimming took off 1 base at V and 2 bases at J, with 18 bases between the two ends.

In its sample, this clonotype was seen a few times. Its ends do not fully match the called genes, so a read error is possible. CDR3 loop: CSSRGKWTSTDTQYF. In nucleotides, the CDR3 is TGCAGTTCTAGAGGGAAGTGGACTAGCACAGATACGCAGTATTTT. The rearrangement links TRBV20-1 to TRBJ2-3; D may be TRBD2 (5 bases). CDR3 length: 15 amino acids. Germline assignment: CDR1 DFQATT and CDR2 SNEGSKA (reference sequence).

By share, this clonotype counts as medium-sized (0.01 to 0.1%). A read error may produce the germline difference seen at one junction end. DNA of the CDR3: TGCAGTGCTAGACTAAGAGGACAGACGAACGAATTC. Amino acids: CSARLRGQTNEF. The genes are TRBV20-1 and TRBJ1-2; a weak D match, TRBD1 (6 bases). The germline V gene encodes CDR1 DFQATT and CDR2 SNEGSKA (reference sequence). There are 12 residues in the CDR3.

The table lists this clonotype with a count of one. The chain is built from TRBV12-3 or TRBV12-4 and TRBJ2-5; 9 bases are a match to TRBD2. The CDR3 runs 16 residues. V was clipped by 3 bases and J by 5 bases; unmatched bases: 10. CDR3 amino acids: CASSFGPAGGQETQYF. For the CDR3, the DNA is TGTGCCAGCAGTTTTGGCCCTGCGGGGGGGCAGGAGACCCAGTACTTC.

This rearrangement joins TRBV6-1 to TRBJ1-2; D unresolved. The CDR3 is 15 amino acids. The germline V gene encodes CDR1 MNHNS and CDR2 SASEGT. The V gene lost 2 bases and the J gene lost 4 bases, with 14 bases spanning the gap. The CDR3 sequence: CASSERAQWGYGYTF. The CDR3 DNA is TGTGCCAGCAGTGAACGGGCCCAGTGGGGCTATGGCTACACCTTC.

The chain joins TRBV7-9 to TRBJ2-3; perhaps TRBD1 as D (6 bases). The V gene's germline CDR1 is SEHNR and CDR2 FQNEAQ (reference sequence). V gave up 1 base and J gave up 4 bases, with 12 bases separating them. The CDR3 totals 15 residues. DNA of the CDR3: TGTGCCAGCAGCTTAGTTCGCAGGGGAGCAGATACGCAGTATTTT. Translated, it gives CASSLVRRGADTQYF.

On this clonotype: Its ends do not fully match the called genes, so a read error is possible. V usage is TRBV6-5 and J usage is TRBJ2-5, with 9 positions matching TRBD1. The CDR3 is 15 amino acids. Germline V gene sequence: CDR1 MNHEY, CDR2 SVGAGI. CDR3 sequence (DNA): TGTGCCAGCAATTACAGGGGGCAAGGGGGGTGGGTCCAGTACTTC. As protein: CASNYRGQGGWVQYF.

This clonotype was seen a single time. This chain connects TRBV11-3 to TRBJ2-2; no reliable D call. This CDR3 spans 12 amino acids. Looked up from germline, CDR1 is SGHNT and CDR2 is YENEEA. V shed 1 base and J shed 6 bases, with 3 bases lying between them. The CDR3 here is CASSLGAGELFF. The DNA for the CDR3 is TGTGCCAGCAGCTTAGGGGCCGGGGAGCTGTTTTTT.

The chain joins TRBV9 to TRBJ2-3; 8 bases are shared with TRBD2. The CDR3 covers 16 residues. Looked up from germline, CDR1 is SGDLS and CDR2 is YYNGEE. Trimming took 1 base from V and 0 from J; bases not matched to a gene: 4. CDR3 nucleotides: TGTGCCAGCAGCGTATCAGCGGGGGTGAGCACAGATACGCAGTATTTT. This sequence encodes CASSVSAGVSTDTQYF.

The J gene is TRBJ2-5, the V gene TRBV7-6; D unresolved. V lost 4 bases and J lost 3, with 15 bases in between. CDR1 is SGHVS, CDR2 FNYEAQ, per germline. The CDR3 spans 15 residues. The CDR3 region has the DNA TGTGCCAGCAGCTCCTCTCAGCAAACCAAAGAGACCCAGTACTTC. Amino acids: CASSSSQQTKETQYF.

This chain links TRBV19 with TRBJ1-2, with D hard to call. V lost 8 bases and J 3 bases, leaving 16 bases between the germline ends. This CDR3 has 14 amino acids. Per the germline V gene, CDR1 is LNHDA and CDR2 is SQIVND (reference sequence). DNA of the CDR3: TGTGCCAGTGGGCCCTGGCCAGACCACTATGGCTACACCTTC. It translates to CASGPWPDHYGYTF.